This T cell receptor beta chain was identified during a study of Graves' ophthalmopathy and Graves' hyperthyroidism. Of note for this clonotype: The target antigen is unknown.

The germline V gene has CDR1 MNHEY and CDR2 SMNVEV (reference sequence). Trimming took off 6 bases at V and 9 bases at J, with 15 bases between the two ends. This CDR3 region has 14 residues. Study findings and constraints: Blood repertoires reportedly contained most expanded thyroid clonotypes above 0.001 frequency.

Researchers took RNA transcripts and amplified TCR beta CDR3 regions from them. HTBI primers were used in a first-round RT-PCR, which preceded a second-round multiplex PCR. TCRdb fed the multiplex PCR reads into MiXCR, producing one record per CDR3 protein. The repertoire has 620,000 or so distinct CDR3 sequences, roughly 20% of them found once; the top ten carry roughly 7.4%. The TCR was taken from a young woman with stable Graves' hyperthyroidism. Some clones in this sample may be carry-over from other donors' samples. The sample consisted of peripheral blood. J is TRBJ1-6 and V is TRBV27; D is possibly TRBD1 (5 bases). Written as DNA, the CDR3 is TGTGCCAGCAGAAAACGGCAGGGTGGTTCACCCCTCCACTTT. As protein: CASRKRQGGSPLHF.